These 6 T cell receptor beta chains came from one sample sequenced in a study of blood T cell repertoires in COVID-19. Assay: immunoSEQ multiplex PCR; the TCRdb copy retains only in-frame clones and omits some. In the table there are 35,000 to 50,000 clones, approximately 82% of which are singletons. Sequencing was carried out using peripheral blood. The receptors come from an elderly woman with acute or convalescent COVID-19.

The chain employs TRBV3-1 (or the pseudogene TRBV3-2) and TRBJ1-2, with D perhaps TRBD1 (6 bases). Looked up from germline, CDR1 is LGHDT and CDR2 is YNNKEL (reference sequence). CDR3 size: 16 residues. Trimming stripped 0 bases from V and 4 bases from J, with 15 bases between. As DNA, the CDR3 is TGTGCCAGCAGCCAAGATCCCCAGACAGGTACCTATGGCTACACCTTC. This translates into CASSQDPQTGTYGYTF.

The chain employs TRBV6-2 or TRBV6-3 and TRBJ2-2, with 10 bases that match TRBD2. The V and J ends lost 4 bases and 6 bases, in that order; junction bases with no gene match: 8. From germline, CDR1 is MNHEY and CDR2 SVGEGT. The CDR3 contains 16 residues. This CDR3 reads CASSSLAGRTSGELFF. CDR3 in DNA: TGTGCCAGCAGTTCACTAGCGGGGCGAACGTCCGGGGAGCTGTTTTTT.

This clone has a handful of counts. The rearrangement links TRBV15 to TRBJ1-4; D gene unclear. With 5 bases removed from V and 7 bases from J, the gap between germline ends came to 17 bases. The germline CDR1 and CDR2 sequences are LNHNV and YYDKDF (reference sequence). This CDR3 comprises 15 residues. The CDR3 region has the DNA TGTGCCACCAGCCCCGGTAGGGAGGAAAGTGAAAAACTGTTTTTT. This sequence encodes CATSPGREESEKLFF.

This clone showed up just a few times. The chain recombines TRBV7-3 with TRBJ2-5; D gene uncertain. V dropped 4 bases and J dropped 4 bases, with 13 bases sitting between them. Germline-derived CDR1 and CDR2 are SGHTA and FQGTGA. The CDR3 length is 14 residues. In nucleotides, the CDR3 is TGTGCCAGCAGCTCCCAACCTAGTTCAGAGACCCAGTACTTC. This translates into CASSSQPSSETQYF.

The chain employs TRBV21-1 and TRBJ1-2; the tabulated D call, TRBD1, remains unverified against the DNA. TRBV21-1 is assigned pseudogene status. The CDR3 runs to 15 residues. CDR3 loop: CASSKGQDRDPGYTF. CDR3 DNA: TGTGCCAGCAGCAAAGGCCAGGACAGGGATCCAGGCTACACCTTC.

V is TRBV13 and J is TRBJ1-6, with D hard to call. Germline V gene sequence: CDR1 PRHDT, CDR2 FYEKMQ (reference sequence). The germline V and J ends were trimmed by 5 bases and 10 bases, with 15 bases remaining between them. The CDR3 is 14 residues long. The chain's CDR3 is CASSPREGPSPLHF. As DNA, the CDR3 is TGTGCCAGCAGCCCCCGGGAAGGGCCCTCACCCCTCCACTTT.